This T cell receptor beta chain was profiled in a study of siplizumab effects on memory and regulatory T cells. Concerning this clone: Its antigen remains unidentified.

The study took a few donor pairs, and their unstimulated naive, memory, effector memory and TEMRA subsets were sequenced. Assaying covered 75,000 to 100,000 TCR templates per sample. This table comes from immunoSEQ multiplex PCR, and its TCRdb copy is limited to in-frame clones, with some not included. The table records thousands of clones, almost 70% of them present only once. The J segment lost 2 bases and the V segment lost 3 bases, leaving 14 bases of the junction unmatched. This CDR3 contains 19 residues. Germline V gene data show CDR1 as LNHDA and CDR2 as SQIVND (reference sequence). Study-wide results and caveats: Relative to controls at about 28%, mappable alloreactive CD4+ clones exhibited a mean Treg-derived proportion of less than 70% with siplizumab. Just a small share of alloreactive clones was traced back to unstimulated subsets.

Sequenced material: effector memory CD8+ T cells sorted from blood. Subset indicated: unstimulated CD8+ effector memory T cells. The chain uses TRBV19 and TRBJ2-7, with 12 bases matching TRBD2. The receptor was derived from a human donor in good health. The CDR3 loop is CASSIPASGRAEPPYEQYF. The CDR3, as DNA: TGTGCCAGTAGTATTCCGGCTAGCGGGAGGGCCGAGCCGCCCTACGAGCAGTACTTC.